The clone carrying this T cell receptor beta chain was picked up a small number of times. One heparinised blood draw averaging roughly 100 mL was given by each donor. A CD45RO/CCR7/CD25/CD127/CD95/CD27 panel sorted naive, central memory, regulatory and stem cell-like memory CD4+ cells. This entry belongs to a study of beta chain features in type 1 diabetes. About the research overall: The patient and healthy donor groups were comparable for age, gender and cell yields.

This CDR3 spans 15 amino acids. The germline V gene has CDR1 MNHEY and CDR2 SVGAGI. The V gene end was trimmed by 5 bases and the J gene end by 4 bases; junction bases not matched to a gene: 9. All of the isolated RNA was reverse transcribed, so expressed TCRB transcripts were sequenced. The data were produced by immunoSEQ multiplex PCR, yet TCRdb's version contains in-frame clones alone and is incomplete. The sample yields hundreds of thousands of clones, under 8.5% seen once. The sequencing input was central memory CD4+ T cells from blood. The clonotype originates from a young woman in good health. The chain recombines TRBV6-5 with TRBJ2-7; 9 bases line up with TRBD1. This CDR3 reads CASSGNRGRSYEQYF. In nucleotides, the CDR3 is TGTGCCAGCAGTGGAAACAGGGGGCGTTCGTACGAGCAGTACTTC.